Below are 3 T cell receptor beta chains sequenced from a single sample in a study of CXCR3-negative and CXCR3-positive naive CD8 T cells. General study points: Relative to CXCR3-negative naive cells, CXCR3-positive naive cells had more hydrophobic TRB CDR3s.

The antigens for these receptors are not known. Preparation of TRB cDNA libraries relied on 5' RACE carrying UMI labels. TCRdb reanalyzed the 5' RACE reads, giving one entry per CDR3 protein sequence and no DNA. In total, the table holds over 150,000 distinct CDR3 sequences. Input material: naive CXCR3+ CD8+ T cells from blood. The subset: CD45RO-CCR7+CD27+CD95- naive CD8+ T cells expressing CXCR3 (TNR3+). These receptors originate from a human donor in good health. Some clones in this sample may be carry-over from other donors' samples.

This sequence joins TRBV28 and TRBJ2-7; checking the TCRdb D call of TRBD2 is not possible without DNA. Per the germline V gene, CDR1 is MDHEN and CDR2 is SYDVKM. CDR3 size: 19 residues. The CDR3: CASSFKATPAPRDAYEQYF.

The chain is built from TRBV7-9 and TRBJ2-1; the D call from TCRdb, TRBD2, cannot be confirmed without DNA. The CDR3 runs to 15 residues. The V gene's germline CDR1 is SEHNR and CDR2 FQNEAQ (reference sequence). CDR3 sequence: CASSPGLGPYNEQFF.

This chain joins TRBV5-5 and TRBJ2-5; TCRdb returns TRBD2, unconfirmable since there is no DNA. The CDR3 totals 19 residues. Germline V lookup: CDR1 SGHKS, CDR2 YYEKEE (reference sequence). CDR3 region: CASSLGSLAGGPFQETQYF.